The 29 T cell receptor beta chains listed next were all sequenced from one sample in a study of blood T cell repertoires in COVID-19. Here immunoSEQ multiplex PCR was the method, and the copy in TCRdb shows in-frame clones only, minus some. The sample lists roughly 180,000 clones, 86% seen once, with less than 3.5% in the top ten. Sequencing used peripheral blood. These TCRs come from a woman between 25 and 40 years old with active or convalescent COVID-19.

In this sample, this clone turned up once. This chain uses TRBV5-5 with TRBJ1-4; tentative D call: TRBD1 (5 bases). The CDR3 covers 12 residues. Per the germline V gene, CDR1 is SGHKS and CDR2 is YYEKEE (reference sequence). Trimming pared 2 bases from V and 7 bases from J, leaving 6 bases between. In DNA form, the CDR3 reads TGTGCCAGCAGCTTTCAGGGTGAAAAACTGTTTTTT. Translating it yields CASSFQGEKLFF.

The chain links TRBV30 to TRBJ1-6; TRBD1 is a possible D gene (5 bases). V gave up 5 bases and J gave up 0 bases, with 14 bases separating them. CDR1 is GTSNPN, CDR2 SVGIG, per germline (reference sequence). The CDR3 contains 16 residues. The CDR3 here is CAWERGINSYNSPLHF. CDR3 DNA: TGTGCCTGGGAAAGGGGTATTAACTCCTATAATTCACCCCTCCACTTT.

The chain uses TRBV16 and TRBJ2-7, with D tentatively TRBD1 (6 bases). The CDR3 spans 14 residues. Germline-derived CDR1 and CDR2 are KGHSY and FQNENV. Trimming took off 3 bases at V and 2 bases at J, with 11 bases between the two ends. The CDR3 reads CASSQLGTTYEQYF. CDR3 nucleotide sequence: TGTGCCAGCAGCCAGCTCGGGACAACCTACGAGCAGTACTTC.

The chain carries TRBV6-5 and TRBJ1-2, with 7 bases fitting TRBD1. J was trimmed by 0 bases and V by 2 bases; bases with no gene match: 6. The germline gives CDR1 MNHEY, CDR2 SVGAGI. The CDR3 is 16 residues long. The CDR3 coding sequence is TGTGCCAGCAGTTACCACCCGACAGGGTCTAACTATGGCTACACCTTC. Translated, it gives CASSYHPTGSNYGYTF.

The chain links TRBV5-1 to TRBJ1-2, with TRBD1 matching over 10 bases. J was trimmed by 7 bases and V by 2 bases; bases with no gene match: 11. Germline lookup yields CDR1 SGHRS and CDR2 YFSETQ. CDR3 size: 16 residues. The CDR3 sequence: CASSFRDRGQGSGYTF. The CDR3 DNA sequence: TGCGCCAGCAGCTTCAGAGACAGGGGGCAAGGGAGTGGCTACACCTTC.

The genes are TRBV2 and TRBJ1-3, with TRBD1 matching 11 bases. The CDR3 has 14 residues. Per germline, CDR1 SNHLY and CDR2 FYNNEI. The ends lost 6 bases at V and 8 bases at J; junction bases unmatched: 6. The CDR3 bases are TGTGCCAGCAGGGCCGGGACAGGGGGTGACACCATATATTTT. This translates into CASRAGTGGDTIYF.

This clone was seen once. The rearrangement uses TRBV30 and TRBJ2-1; TRBD1 aligns across 7 bases. The germline gives CDR1 GTSNPN, CDR2 SVGIG (reference sequence). The CDR3 is made up of 14 amino acids. V was clipped by 4 bases and J by 0 bases; unmatched bases: 3. The CDR3 coding sequence is TGTGCCTGGAATAGGGACAGCTCCTACAATGAGCAGTTCTTC. It codes for CAWNRDSSYNEQFF.

This clone came up once. The rearrangement joins TRBV7-2 to TRBJ1-1; the D is unclear. Trimming removed 0 bases at V and 5 bases at J, with 13 bases between. Germline CDR1 and CDR2: SGHTA and FQGNSA. There are 15 residues in the CDR3. The CDR3 protein is CASSLARPRVTEAFF. The CDR3 DNA reads as TGTGCCAGCAGCTTAGCACGACCGCGGGTGACTGAAGCTTTCTTT.

The J gene is TRBJ2-3, the V gene TRBV27; a weak D match, TRBD2 (5 bases). The length of the CDR3 is 16 residues. The V gene's germline CDR1 is MNHEY and CDR2 SMNVEV (reference sequence). The V and J ends lost 3 bases and 6 bases respectively, with 19 bases between them. The CDR3: CASSFSLGLKTDTQYF. CDR3 coding DNA: TGTGCCAGCAGTTTTTCCCTCGGACTCAAAACGGATACGCAGTATTTT.

The chain recombines TRBV29-1 with TRBJ2-1; TRBD2 aligns across 8 bases. The V gene end was trimmed by 1 base and the J gene end by 2 bases; junction bases not matched to a gene: 7. Germline V gene sequence: CDR1 SQVTM, CDR2 ANQGSEA. The CDR3 is 16 residues long. This chain's CDR3 is CSVEARAGAPYNEQFF. The CDR3 region has the DNA TGCAGCGTTGAAGCCCGAGCGGGAGCCCCCTACAATGAGCAGTTCTTC.

J is TRBJ1-4 and V is TRBV27, with a possible D match to TRBD1 (6 bases). The CDR3 has 17 residues. Trimming cost V 1 base and J 0 bases, with 12 bases left between them. Per germline, CDR1 MNHEY and CDR2 SMNVEV (reference sequence). The CDR3 region is CASSLYVPGATNEKLFF. CDR3 DNA sequence: TGTGCCAGCAGTTTATACGTCCCAGGGGCAACTAATGAAAAACTGTTTTTT.

This sequence joins TRBV3-1 (or the pseudogene TRBV3-2) and TRBJ1-1, with TRBD1 as a possible D gene (5 bases). The germline CDR1 and CDR2 sequences are LGHDT and YNNKEL (reference sequence). Trimming shortened V by 1 base and J by 6 bases, and 30 bases separated the two germline ends. The CDR3 has 20 amino acids. CDR3 protein: CASSQAGNGRVGKSGAEAFF. In DNA, the CDR3 is TGTGCCAGCAGCCAAGCGGGAAATGGCAGGGTGGGAAAAAGCGGGGCTGAAGCTTTCTTT.

The chain joins TRBV5-1 to TRBJ1-2; D is perhaps TRBD1 (5 bases). The CDR3 extends over 17 amino acids. The ends were cut back, 3 bases at V and 4 bases at J, with 22 bases in the middle. Germline lookup yields CDR1 SGHRS and CDR2 YFSETQ. The CDR3, as DNA: TGCGCCAGCAGCTGGACGGGGGAAGTCAAGAGCTTCTATGGCTACACCTTC. Translation: CASSWTGEVKSFYGYTF.

The rearrangement links TRBV4-2 to TRBJ2-5, with 7 bases that match TRBD2. The germline V gene encodes CDR1 LGHNA and CDR2 YNFKEQ. Germline trimming cut 1 base from V and 7 bases from J; bases unmatched to any gene: 18. The CDR3 spans 18 residues. The CDR3 is CASSQGPFAGASGGTQYF. In nucleotides, the CDR3 is TGTGCCAGCAGCCAAGGCCCTTTTGCGGGAGCTTCCGGGGGGACCCAGTACTTC.

The CDR3 DNA is TGTGCCAGCTCATCCTACCGACAGGAGATGAACACTGAAGCTTTCTTT. It yields the protein CASSSYRQEMNTEAFF. The rearrangement uses TRBV18 and TRBJ1-1, with a tentative D call TRBD1 (6 bases). The CDR3 runs 16 residues. CDR1 and CDR2 from the germline V gene are KGHSH and LQKENI. Trimming left V 5 bases short and J 0 bases short, with 16 bases between.

The chain couples TRBV28 to TRBJ2-3; the match to TRBD2 covers 12 bases. The CDR3 extends over 15 amino acids. Trimming cost V 7 bases and J 4 bases; bases outside gene matches: 6. CDR1 and CDR2 (germline): MDHEN, SYDVKM. CDR3 bases: TGTGCCAGCACCACGCCTAGCGGGGGGGCAGATACGCAGTATTTT. Translating gives CASTTPSGGADTQYF.

The chain has TRBV19 and TRBJ2-2, with 7 bases identical to TRBD1. This CDR3 is 15 amino acids long. V was pared by 7 bases and J by 2 bases, with 7 bases of the junction left unmatched. Germline values: CDR1 LNHDA, CDR2 SQIVND (reference sequence). The CDR3 DNA sequence: TGTGCCAGTACCCCAGGGACAGTAAACACCGGGGAGCTGTTTTTT. Its protein is CASTPGTVNTGELFF.

V and J are TRBV7-9 and TRBJ1-4; 8 nucleotides line up with TRBD1. This CDR3 is 16 amino acids long. Losses at the gene ends were 5 bases for V and 4 bases for J; bases not matched to a gene: 9. The germline V gene has CDR1 SEHNR and CDR2 FQNEAQ (reference sequence). CDR3 in amino acids: CASSPGLTGDNEKLFF. In DNA, the CDR3 is TGTGCCAGCAGCCCGGGGTTGACAGGGGATAATGAAAAACTGTTTTTT.

The chain uses TRBV10-3 and TRBJ1-5; the match to TRBD1 covers 7 bases. In germline, CDR1 is ENHRY, CDR2 SYGVKD. This CDR3 region has 14 residues. Germline trimming cut 8 bases from V and 9 bases from J; bases unmatched to any gene: 13. The CDR3 loop reads CAISQGDSAVPQHF. In DNA form, the CDR3 reads TGTGCCATCTCCCAGGGGGACAGTGCGGTGCCCCAGCATTTT.

The chain combines TRBV10-3 with TRBJ1-1; D might be TRBD1 (6 bases). This CDR3 has 15 residues. The germline CDR1 and CDR2 sequences are ENHRY and SYGVKD. V was pared by 4 bases and J by 1 base, with 13 bases between. Written as DNA, the CDR3 is TGTGCCATCAGTGCCAGACAGGCCGAGAACACTGAAGCTTTCTTT. Amino acid sequence: CAISARQAENTEAFF.

The V gene is TRBV12-3 or TRBV12-4, the J gene TRBJ2-1, with 8 bases lining up with TRBD1. V shed 4 bases, J shed 8 bases, and the junction held 4 bases outside the gene matches. CDR3 length: 13 amino acids. CDR3 residues: CASSYYRGYEQFF. The CDR3 coding sequence is TGTGCCAGCAGTTATTACAGGGGGTATGAGCAGTTCTTC.

This sequence joins TRBV2 and TRBJ1-5; 10 nucleotides align to TRBD1. The V gene end was trimmed by 11 bases and the J gene end by 3 bases; junction bases not matched to a gene: 4. Per the germline V gene, CDR1 is SNHLY and CDR2 is FYNNEI. The length of the CDR3 is 13 residues. Here the CDR3 reads CAGTGAPNQPQHF. CDR3 DNA: TGTGCCGGGACAGGGGCCCCCAATCAGCCCCAGCATTTT.

The table lists this clone with many counts. The chain couples TRBV5-1 to TRBJ2-5; D not certain. The germline V gene encodes CDR1 SGHRS and CDR2 YFSETQ. The CDR3 covers 15 residues. Trimming stripped 4 bases from V and 1 base from J, with 14 bases between. CDR3 nucleotide sequence: TGCGCCAGCAGCCGAAGTATGCAGATCCAAGAGACCCAGTACTTC. This sequence encodes CASSRSMQIQETQYF.

The chain uses TRBV5-1 and TRBJ2-3, with 7 bases aligning to TRBD2. CDR1 is SGHRS, CDR2 YFSETQ, per germline. The CDR3 loop spans 16 amino acids. Trimming removed 2 bases from V and 2 bases from J; junction bases left unmatched: 8. The CDR3 here is CASSFGGNTFTDTQYF. For the CDR3, the DNA is TGCGCCAGCAGCTTCGGGGGGAACACCTTCACAGATACGCAGTATTTT.

J is TRBJ1-2 and V is TRBV10-3; TRBD1 matches 7 bases. This CDR3 has 12 residues. Germline CDR1 reads ENHRY; CDR2 reads SYGVKD. After removal of 2 bases from V and 8 bases from J, the junction contained 2 bases not matched to a gene. For the CDR3, the DNA is TGTGCCATCAGTGAGCTACAGGGGGGCTACACCTTC. The encoded protein is CAISELQGGYTF.

The V call is TRBV15, the J call TRBJ1-2, with D possibly TRBD1 on 5 matching bases. Germline assignment: CDR1 LNHNV and CDR2 YYDKDF (reference sequence). This CDR3 comprises 14 residues. V lost 0 bases, J lost 7 bases, and 12 bases lay in between. The CDR3 bases are TGTGCCACCAGCAGAGACTACAGGCATTCTGGCTACACCTTC. This translates into CATSRDYRHSGYTF.

The chain is built from TRBV11-3 and TRBJ1-1, with a possible D match to TRBD1 (6 bases). Germline V gene sequence: CDR1 SGHNT, CDR2 YENEEA. This CDR3 is built from 15 residues. V lost 5 bases to trimming and J lost 4 bases, with 17 bases between them. The CDR3 is CASSAGRGRGTEAFF. DNA of the CDR3: TGTGCCAGCAGCGCCGGGAGGGGGAGGGGCACTGAAGCTTTCTTT.

This chain links TRBV12-3 or TRBV12-4 with TRBJ1-6; 7 bases match TRBD1. This CDR3 spans 13 amino acids. The V and J ends lost 8 bases and 10 bases, in that order; junction bases with no gene match: 8. The CDR3 sequence is CASGNRGGSPLHF. The DNA of the CDR3 is TGTGCCAGCGGTAACAGGGGCGGCTCACCCCTCCACTTT.

The J gene is TRBJ2-4, the V gene TRBV5-4; a possible D gene is TRBD2 (6 bases). CDR1 and CDR2 (germline): SGHNT, YYREEE (reference sequence). The ends were cut back, 2 bases at V and 8 bases at J, with 11 bases in the middle. This CDR3 is 13 amino acids long. CDR3 in DNA: TGTGCCAGCAGCTTCGGGGGTTGGGACATTCAGTACTTC. Residues: CASSFGGWDIQYF.